This T cell receptor beta chain was recovered during a study of cytomegalovirus exposure and HLA in healthy donors (dated by TCRdb to about 2017). Notes on the research overall: An earlier analysis of 587 of the donors reported about 280 Gb of sequence data and approximately 120 million unique TCR beta sequences obtained from 150 million to 200 million T cells. About 330 gigabases of sequencing data and around 80 million unique TCR sequences made up an early release that covered over 550 HLA-typed donors. The genetic ancestry cluster associated with self-reported Caucasian donors included roughly 84% of the approximately 410 genotyped donors. The study was designed to test whether signatures of past pathogen exposure could be identified by cataloging public T cell receptors. The study profiled the T cell repertoires of 666 subjects by immunosequencing and related them to cytomegalovirus serostatus. A separate validation cohort of approximately 120 different subjects was used in addition to the roughly 700-subject first cohort. To predict cytomegalovirus infection status, the study brought together high-throughput TCR immunosequencing, statistical association of individual TCRs with disease status, and machine learning. In a later analysis, previously published TCR beta repertoires from several hundred donors were re-analyzed and high-resolution HLA genotyping was added so that TCR occurrence patterns could be studied. In the later analysis, no new phenotypic data were used to find candidate immune exposures; instead, reliance was placed on TCR beta sequences and their occurrence across donors. In an earlier analysis of 500 to 650 of the donors, high-throughput TCR beta sequencing was used to judge whether each TCR beta V gene segment behaved as functional or pseudogenic. Alongside the repertoire data, information on donor age, sex, ethnicity and CMV serostatus was compiled. In a later genetic analysis, genome-wide SNP genotypes for about three fifths of the roughly 670 donors were used, and that subset was treated as a discovery cohort. All discovery cohort repertoires had been generated on a single sequencing platform. Class I and class II HLA loci were covered by the typing at four-digit resolution. The number of donors typed differed by locus, with about 629-640 for A, B, C, DRB1 and DQB1, roughly 520 for DQA1, approximately 570 for DPA1, and 472 for DPB1. Four to six DR-DQ haplotypes were handled as single units for association and clustering, since linkage in the cohort was strong. Among a few hundred genotyped donors of the cohort, an average of about 240,000 unique TCR beta nucleotide sequences were sequenced per donor, around a sixth of them non-productive.

Beyond this particular receptor, the publication reports: In a later analysis, several top co-occurrence clusters were reported to appear linked to parvovirus B19, influenza, CMV and Epstein-Barr virus. The classifier was reported to diagnose cytomegalovirus status with high specificity and sensitivity in both the original cohort and the validation cohort. At a false discovery rate of 0.05, a later analysis linked around 15,000 TCR beta sequences to specific HLA alleles. The cohort was sequenced for TCR beta chains only, and without alpha or paired-chain data the features that could be detected were limited. Compared with equally common non-associated chains, HLA-associated TCR beta chains in a later analysis were more clonally expanded and had lower generation probabilities. Because HLA typing was missing for some donors at each locus, association tests included only the typed subset. A later analysis found that TCR association rates varied across HLA loci, with DRB1 alleles showing the most associated TCRs and HLA-C alleles the fewest. The authors suggested that the approach could potentially be extended to other disease states and immunological phenotypes. A later genetic analysis associated a missense DCLRE1C variant with V-gene and J-gene trimming of TCR beta chains, and an independent cohort replicated the association. A later genetic analysis reported fewer N-insertions in productive TCRs among donors in an Asian-associated ancestry cluster than the approximately 700-donor mean. Correlated functional status among segregating V segments might reflect linkage disequilibrium, but an unknown experimental factor could not be ruled out. Strong co-occurrence of HLA alleles, especially DR and DQ, made assigning TCR associations to individual alleles difficult. Some IMGT-functional V segments, including TRBV6-2 and TRBV6-3, could not be distinguished by the 87-base-pair reads and were therefore excluded. Immune exposure information for the cohort was limited to CMV serostatus. In the study, 150 to 200 TCR beta chains were listed as associated with cytomegalovirus. A further reported finding was that TCR beta sequences accurately predicted the HLA-A and HLA-B alleles for most subjects in the first cohort. In vitro tests confirmed that a few of the cytomegalovirus-associated TCR beta chains recognize cytomegalovirus antigens. Most CMV-associated TCR beta chains appeared to be HLA-restricted in a later analysis, and the HLA associations seemed to be driven largely by CMV exposure. Because counts were too low, roughly 18 rarely observed V segments, including chromosome 9 orphons, were left out of the earlier analysis of over 550 of the donors. Across donors, most TCR sequences were observed very rarely, whereas some public TCRs were present in many individuals. A group of highly shared sequence variants was considered likely to be a technical artifact of the sequencing pipeline. In an earlier analysis of more than 450 of the donors, most TCR beta V segments were observed in productive rearrangements about 90% or about 30% of the time, broadly matching IMGT annotations. Sequencing depth was assumed to be roughly uniform across donors in the presence/absence analyses, though that assumption may not hold.

The library came from the immunoSEQ multiplex PCR assay. The multiplex PCR relied on a mix of 60 forward primers for TCR Vbeta segments and 13 reverse primers for TCR Jbeta segments. Amplification of the CDR3 region of rearranged TCR beta genes was performed with a multiplex PCR assay on genomic DNA. Amplified TCR beta libraries were sequenced as 87-base-pair reads on the Illumina HiSeq System. The source study handled its data this way. Across the 666 repertoires, a later analysis counted tens of millions of unique TCR beta chains, 9.5 million to 12 million of which were shared by at least two donors. Raw reads were error-corrected and collapsed into unique sequences by a nearest-neighbor algorithm in which closely related sequences were merged to remove PCR and sequencing errors. To assign V, D and J gene segments, CDR3 sequences were aligned to IMGT reference sequences. For a sequence to be retained, a match of at least six nucleotides to both a V gene segment and a J gene segment was required. A rearrangement was called productive if the CDR3 had no stop codons and remained in frame with V and J, and every other rearrangement was called non-productive. Following IMGT convention, CDR3 was defined as the stretch from the second conserved V-encoded cysteine to the conserved J-encoded phenylalanine. The earlier analysis of a few hundred of the donors excluded any sequence lacking an unambiguous match to a single V gene segment. In an earlier analysis of 587 of the donors, V segments were called functional above 56.7% productive rearrangements and were called segregating when the between-donor standard deviation exceeded 5%. To diagnose cytomegalovirus status from the catalog of TCR beta chain sequences, a statistical classification framework was built. In a later analysis, V and J genes were assigned by comparing TCR nucleotide sequences against IMGT/GENE-DB human TR gene sequences. A later analysis assigned CDR3 sequences and most-parsimonious VDJ recombination scenarios with the TCRdist pipeline. In a later analysis, each TCR beta chain was defined by its CDR3 amino acid sequence together with its V-gene family, and reads lacking a unique V-gene family were excluded. In a later analysis, 450 to 600 highly shared, low-generation-probability nucleotide sequences were removed to address suspected cross-contamination and a sequencing artifact. For each public chain, a later analysis derived a clonal expansion index from normalized ranks of inferred template counts within each repertoire. A later analysis computed generation probabilities with a VDJ recombination model fitted to out-of-frame rearrangements, and checked the results against IGoR. A later analysis scored TCR-TCR, TCR-HLA and TCR-CMV co-occurrence with hypergeometric tests, applying a repertoire-size bias correction to TCR pairs. A later analysis estimated false discovery rates by permuting HLA or CMV assignments 20 times. In a later analysis, co-occurring TCRs were grouped using DBSCAN, and TCRdist sequence similarity was added for clustering within HLA-allele-positive subsets. For co-occurrence clustering, repertoires with fewer than 30,000 or more than 120,000 public chains were excluded, along with 4 to 6 repertoires with anomalous nucleotide sharing. Held by TCRdb, this immuneACCESS table contains in-frame sequences only and omits some clones. Under half of the omission traces to an unresolved V gene where checked; the cause of the rest is unknown. That table is the source of V, J and clone size, and D and trimming were worked out from the DNA. In this sample the table shows over 70,000 clones, around 77% of which occur a single time. The ten largest clones take up around 3.4% of the sample.

The CDR3 covers 13 residues, taking in both the cysteine and the phenylalanine. Only CDR3 DNA is held: 39 bases, read in frame from base 1. The germline V gene sets CDR1 to MDHEN and CDR2 to SYDVKM. The V and J ends are trimmed by 3 bases and 7 bases, leaving 10 bases between them. In total, 600 or so healthy bone marrow donors made up the cohort. At the time of sampling, every cohort member was nominally healthy, though immune exposures that went unrecorded were likely present. The donor was CMV seronegative and was included in the group of about 350 seronegative cohort members. A peripheral blood sample was provided by each donor, and peripheral blood mononuclear cells were used for TCR beta sequencing. The Qiagen DNeasy Blood Extraction Kit was used to extract genomic DNA from the blood cell samples. Comments on this clone: Its specific antigen is unknown. Qualities for individual bases were not recorded, and no much larger clone is one base off.

This clonotype originated in a man aged 30-40 years in good health and CMV-seronegative. Input material: PBMCs. This sequence uses TRBV28 and TRBJ1-5; TRBD1 might be the D gene, on 6 matching bases. The DNA sequence follows: TGTGCCAGCAGTTTCGGGGGGGCGCAGCCCCAGCATTTT. This is translated as CASSFGGAQPQHF.